This T cell receptor (beta chain) was sequenced during a study of T cell responses to AZD1222 COVID-19 vaccine. The table came from immunoSEQ multiplex PCR; TCRdb's copy has only in-frame clones and leaves some out. The table includes about 35,000 clones, about 88% detected once. CDR3 length equals 12 residues. V was pared by 6 bases and J by 10 bases, with 15 bases between. This specimen consisted of peripheral blood, obtained on day 0 of AZD1222 vaccination. The source is an adult in good health. This chain connects TRBV12-3 or TRBV12-4 to TRBJ1-2, with D tentatively TRBD1 (6 bases). The DNA for the CDR3 is TGTGCCAGCAGCCCCCGGGACAACGTCTACACCTTC. It specifies CASSPRDNVYTF.